The 28 T cell receptor beta chains reported below all come from one sample, sequenced in a study of monozygotic twins with inflammatory bowel disease (dated by TCRdb to about 2019). The library was built by means of 5' RACE. Sequencer: Illumina HiSeq 2500. Each entry corresponds to one CDR3 protein sequence from reads that TCRdb reprocessed, and DNA is not given. This sample's records show approximately 330,000 distinct CDR3 sequences. The ten largest clones capture roughly 2% of the sample. Sequences were obtained from blood. The receptors were sampled from a human donor with ulcerative colitis or Crohn's disease, or a healthy co-twin of an affected twin (not recorded which).

The V gene is TRBV19, the J gene TRBJ1-1; the TCRdb call, TRBD1, lacks DNA for checking. The CDR3 length is 13 residues. CDR1 is LNHDA and CDR2 is SQIVND in the germline V gene (reference sequence). This CDR3 reads CASSKIWDGEAFF.

The V call is TRBV12-3 or TRBV12-4, the J call TRBJ2-3; TCRdb calls TRBD1, which cannot be checked without DNA. This CDR3 region has 17 residues. The CDR3 reads CASSSSQGFRTRDTQYF.

J is TRBJ2-1 and V is TRBV12-3 or TRBV12-4. The CDR3 contains 12 residues. CDR3 residues: CASSSSPSVQFF.

V gene TRBV5-1 combines with J gene TRBJ2-1; absent DNA, TCRdb's TRBD1 call cannot be checked. Germline V gene lookup returns CDR1 SGHRS and CDR2 YFSETQ. The length of the CDR3 is 15 residues. The CDR3 region is CASSFPGGPYNEQFF.

V gene TRBV6-6 combines with J gene TRBJ1-6; TCRdb gives TRBD1 as the D gene, but with no DNA this cannot be confirmed. The CDR3 sequence is 13 residues long. Germline-derived CDR1 and CDR2 are MNHNY and SVGAGI (reference sequence). CDR3 loop: CASQPGGTSPLHF.

The V call is TRBV7-2, the J call TRBJ2-7; absent DNA, TCRdb's TRBD1 call cannot be checked. Germline values: CDR1 SGHTA, CDR2 FQGNSA. The CDR3 consists of 17 residues. The CDR3 is CASSLEAPGTGDYEQYF.

The rearrangement uses TRBV4-1 and TRBJ2-4; there is no DNA to check the TCRdb D call of TRBD2. The germline CDR1 and CDR2 sequences are MGHRA and YSYEKL. The CDR3 runs 17 residues. The CDR3 protein is CASSQPTSGGLKNIQYF.

The V call is TRBV7-2, the J call TRBJ1-2; without DNA, the TCRdb call of TRBD1 cannot be checked. The CDR3 length is 14 residues. The germline V gene encodes CDR1 SGHTA and CDR2 FQGNSA. The CDR3 loop reads CASSLGTPGRGYTF.

The gene calls are TRBV5-1 and TRBJ2-5; the D call from TCRdb, TRBD1, cannot be confirmed without DNA. The CDR3 runs to 13 residues. Germline assignment: CDR1 SGHRS and CDR2 YFSETQ. This chain's CDR3 is CASRQGGQETQYF. Full variable domain (rest looked up from reference TRBV5-1 and TRBJ2-5): KAGVTQTPRYLIKTRGQQVTLSCSPISGHRSVSWYQQTPGQGLQFLFEYFSETQRNKGNFPGRFSGRQFSNSRSEMNVSTLELGDSALYLCASRQGGQETQYFGPGTRLLVL.

This rearrangement joins TRBV10-3 to TRBJ2-5; TCRdb names TRBD1, which stays unverified in the absence of DNA. The CDR3 runs to 16 residues. CDR1 is ENHRY, CDR2 SYGVKD, per germline. The CDR3 protein is CAISEESGGRRETQYF.

The chain couples TRBV12-3 or TRBV12-4 to TRBJ2-2; TCRdb lists TRBD1, though no DNA is available to test this call. CDR3 length: 15 residues. The CDR3 here is CASSTPLPGTGELFF.

The rearrangement links TRBV11-2 to TRBJ2-6; TCRdb lists TRBD1, though no DNA is available to test this call. The V gene's germline CDR1 is SGHAT and CDR2 FQNNGV. CDR3 length: 17 residues. CDR3 region: CASSPGQGYSGANVLTF.

This chain uses TRBV20-1 with TRBJ1-2; TCRdb's D gene call, TRBD1, goes unchecked for lack of DNA. Germline lookup yields CDR1 DFQATT and CDR2 SNEGSKA (reference sequence). CDR3 size: 14 residues. This CDR3 is CSASETGGNYGYTF.

The chain carries TRBV5-6 and TRBJ1-2. The germline gives CDR1 SGHDT, CDR2 YYEEEE. The CDR3 length is 13 residues. The CDR3 region is CASSLYSAYGYTF. The full variable domain, in which reference TRBV5-6 and TRBJ1-2 provide the parts outside the CDR3, is DAGVTQSPTHLIKTRGQQVTLRCSPKSGHDTVSWYQQALGQGPQFIFQYYEEEERQRGNFPDRFSGHQFPNYSSELNVNALLLGDSALYLCASSLYSAYGYTFGSGTRLTVV.

J is TRBJ2-1 and V is TRBV4-1; as DNA is missing, the TRBD1 call by TCRdb cannot be tested. The germline gives CDR1 MGHRA, CDR2 YSYEKL. The CDR3 extends over 15 amino acids. The CDR3 here is CASSPWDRGYNEQFF.

The chain uses TRBV5-1 and TRBJ1-2; the D call from TCRdb, TRBD1, cannot be confirmed without DNA. Looked up from germline, CDR1 is SGHRS and CDR2 is YFSETQ. This CDR3 region has 14 residues. CDR3 sequence reads: CASSPGLGAYGYTF.

V gene TRBV28 combines with J gene TRBJ1-1; absent DNA, TCRdb's TRBD1 call cannot be checked. Germline-derived CDR1 and CDR2 are MDHEN and SYDVKM. This CDR3 contains 14 residues. The CDR3 region is CASSPYGGVTEAFF.

This rearrangement joins TRBV12-3 or TRBV12-4 to TRBJ2-7; as DNA is missing, the TRBD1 call by TCRdb cannot be tested. The CDR3 totals 14 residues. The CDR3 region is CASSSRDTSYEQYF.

The chain is built from TRBV28 and TRBJ2-3; the D call from TCRdb, TRBD1, cannot be confirmed without DNA. Germline V gives CDR1 MDHEN, CDR2 SYDVKM. The CDR3 spans 14 residues. The CDR3 reads CALGGRVSTDTQYF.

The chain links TRBV15 to TRBJ1-1. The CDR3 runs 14 residues. The germline gives CDR1 LNHNV, CDR2 YYDKDF (reference sequence). The CDR3 reads CASRPDPMNTEAFF.

The chain links TRBV6-2 or TRBV6-3 to TRBJ2-3. The CDR3 is 11 amino acids. CDR1 and CDR2 (germline): MNHEY, SVGEGT. The chain's CDR3 is CASSYMDTQYF.

The chain uses TRBV5-6 and TRBJ2-1; TCRdb's assignment of TRBD2 cannot be checked, as there is no DNA. The CDR3 runs 15 residues. Germline V CDR1 and CDR2: SGHDT, YYEEEE. The CDR3 loop is CASSRWASQRNEQFF.

J is TRBJ2-1 and V is TRBV29-1; the D call from TCRdb, TRBD2, cannot be confirmed without DNA. CDR3 length equals 14 residues. The germline V gene encodes CDR1 SQVTM and CDR2 ANQGSEA. The CDR3 loop is CSVEMAGVVNEQFF.

J is TRBJ1-5 and V is TRBV28; the D call from TCRdb, TRBD1, cannot be confirmed without DNA. Looked up from germline, CDR1 is MDHEN and CDR2 is SYDVKM. The CDR3 is 15 amino acids. CDR3 protein: CASSLSRGGNQPQHF.

The chain employs TRBV20-1 and TRBJ1-5. Germline V CDR1 and CDR2: DFQATT, SNEGSKA (reference sequence). The CDR3 has 14 amino acids. CDR3 loop: CSARDLRSNQPQHF.

The chain employs TRBV20-1 and TRBJ2-1; TCRdb names TRBD2, which stays unverified in the absence of DNA. The germline V gene encodes CDR1 DFQATT and CDR2 SNEGSKA (reference sequence). The CDR3 covers 14 residues. The CDR3 loop reads CSARGGPSYNEQFF.

V is TRBV5-1 and J is TRBJ1-6. Germline-derived CDR1 and CDR2 are SGHRS and YFSETQ. This CDR3 spans 15 amino acids. The CDR3 loop reads CASSLVALSNSPLHF.

This chain joins TRBV5-1 and TRBJ2-7; TCRdb calls TRBD1, which cannot be checked without DNA. From germline, CDR1 is SGHRS and CDR2 YFSETQ. This CDR3 contains 16 residues. This chain's CDR3 is CASSLGPTGTAYEQYF.